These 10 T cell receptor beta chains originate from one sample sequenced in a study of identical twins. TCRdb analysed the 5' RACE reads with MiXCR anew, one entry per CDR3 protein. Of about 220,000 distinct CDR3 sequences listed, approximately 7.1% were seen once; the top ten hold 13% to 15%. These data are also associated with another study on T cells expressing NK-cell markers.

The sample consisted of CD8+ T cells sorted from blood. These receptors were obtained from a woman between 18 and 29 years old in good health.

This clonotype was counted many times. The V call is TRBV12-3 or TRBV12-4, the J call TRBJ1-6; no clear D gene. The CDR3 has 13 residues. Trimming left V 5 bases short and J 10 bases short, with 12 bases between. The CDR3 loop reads CASSPGKTSPLHF. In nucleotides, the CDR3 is TGTGCCAGCAGTCCCGGGAAAACATCACCCCTCCACTTT.

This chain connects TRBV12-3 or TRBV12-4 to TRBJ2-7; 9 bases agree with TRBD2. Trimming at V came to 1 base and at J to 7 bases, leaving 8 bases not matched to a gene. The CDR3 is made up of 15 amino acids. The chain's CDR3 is CASSLGLAAFGEQYF. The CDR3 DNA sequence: TGTGCCAGCAGTTTAGGACTAGCGGCTTTCGGGGAGCAGTACTTC.

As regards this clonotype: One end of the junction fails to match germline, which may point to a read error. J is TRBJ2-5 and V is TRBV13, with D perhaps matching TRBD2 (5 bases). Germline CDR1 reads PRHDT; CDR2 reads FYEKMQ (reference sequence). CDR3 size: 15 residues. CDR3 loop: CASSSTAEPQGTQYF. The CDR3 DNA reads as TGTGCCAGCAGCTCCACAGCGGAGCCCCAAGGGACCCAGTACTTC.

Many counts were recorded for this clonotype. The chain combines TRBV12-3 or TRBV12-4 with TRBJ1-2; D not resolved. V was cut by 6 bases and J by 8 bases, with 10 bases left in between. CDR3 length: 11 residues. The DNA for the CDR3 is TGTGCCAGCAGCTTCTCGGGAGGCTACACCTTC. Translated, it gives CASSFSGGYTF.

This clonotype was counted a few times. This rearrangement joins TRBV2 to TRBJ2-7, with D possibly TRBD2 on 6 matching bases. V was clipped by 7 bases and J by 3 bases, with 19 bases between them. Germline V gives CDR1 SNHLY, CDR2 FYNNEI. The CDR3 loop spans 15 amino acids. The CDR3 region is CASKYGGSSVYEQYF. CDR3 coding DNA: TGTGCCAGCAAGTATGGAGGGAGTAGCGTCTACGAGCAGTACTTC.

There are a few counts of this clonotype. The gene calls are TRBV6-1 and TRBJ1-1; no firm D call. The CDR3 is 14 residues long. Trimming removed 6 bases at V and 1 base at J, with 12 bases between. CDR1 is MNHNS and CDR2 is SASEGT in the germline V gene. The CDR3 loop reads CASRVARRNTEAFF. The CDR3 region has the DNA TGTGCCAGCAGGGTGGCACGGCGGAACACTGAAGCTTTCTTT.

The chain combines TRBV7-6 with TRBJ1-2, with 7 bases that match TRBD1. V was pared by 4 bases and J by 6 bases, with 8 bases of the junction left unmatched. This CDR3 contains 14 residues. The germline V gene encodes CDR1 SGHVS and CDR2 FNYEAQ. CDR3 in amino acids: CASSWDRVGHGYTF. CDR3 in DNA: TGTGCCAGCAGCTGGGACAGAGTAGGACATGGCTACACCTTC.

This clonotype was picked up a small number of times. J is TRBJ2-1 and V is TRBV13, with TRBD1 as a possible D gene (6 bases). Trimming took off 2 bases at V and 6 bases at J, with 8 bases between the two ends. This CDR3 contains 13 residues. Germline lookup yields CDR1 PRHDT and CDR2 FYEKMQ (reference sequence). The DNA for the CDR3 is TGTGCCAGCAGCTTACGGGACACCAATGAGCAGTTCTTC. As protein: CASSLRDTNEQFF.

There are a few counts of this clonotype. CDR3 sequence: CSDSGTPDNYGYTF. The DNA for the CDR3 is TGCAGCGACTCAGGGACACCAGATAACTATGGCTACACCTTC. The V gene is TRBV29-1, the J gene TRBJ1-2; D possibly corresponds to TRBD1 (6 bases). CDR1 and CDR2 (germline): SQVTM, ANQGSEA. The CDR3 contains 14 residues. V lost 7 bases to trimming and J lost 1 base, with 16 bases between them.

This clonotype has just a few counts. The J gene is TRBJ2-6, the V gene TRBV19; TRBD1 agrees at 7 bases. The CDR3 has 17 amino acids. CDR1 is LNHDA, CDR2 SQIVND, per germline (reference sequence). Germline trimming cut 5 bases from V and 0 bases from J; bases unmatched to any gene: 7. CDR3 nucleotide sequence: TGTGCCAGTAGTGACTGGGACAGACCCTCTGGGGCCAACGTCCTGACTTTC. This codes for CASSDWDRPSGANVLTF.